This TCR beta chain was identified in a study of spatial heterogeneity in lung cancer. Time point specified: sample taken at primary tumor resection. Frozen PBMC, nontumor lung or tumor provided whole RNA, which was sequenced unsorted. Germline V gene sequence: CDR1 LNHDA, CDR2 SQIVND (reference sequence). Trimming cost V 3 bases and J 4 bases, with 10 bases left between them. This CDR3 is 15 amino acids long. This clonotype was detected only a few times. TCRdb re-analysed the 5' RACE reads in MiXCR, keeping a single row per CDR3 protein. The data contain 80,000 to 95,000 distinct CDR3 sequences, approximately 8.6% of them seen just once; the ten biggest clones take up 6.9%.

The TCR was taken from a male donor with early-stage non-small cell lung cancer. The chain combines TRBV19 with TRBJ1-6; D might be TRBD1 (5 bases). The sample was PBMCs, taken at surgery. For the CDR3, the DNA is TGTGCCAGTAGTATTAGACAGTTTTATAATTCACCCCTCCACTTT. Translating it yields CASSIRQFYNSPLHF. The whole variable domain, remainder taken from reference TRBV19 and TRBJ1-6, is DGGITQSPKYLFRKEGQNVTLSCEQNLNHDAMYWYRQDPGQGLRLIYYSQIVNDFQKGDIAEGYSVSREKKESFPLTVTSAQKNPTAFYLCASSIRQFYNSPLHFGNGTRLTVT.